A single sample is the source of the 11 T cell receptor beta chains below, sequenced in a study of blood T cell repertoires in COVID-19. Method: immunoSEQ multiplex PCR; TCRdb's copy keeps in-frame clones and lacks some. The sample consists of around 300,000 clones, roughly 90% of them appearing once. Sequencing was carried out using peripheral blood. All receptors come from a man aged 45-60 years with acute or convalescent COVID-19.

The chain employs TRBV9 and TRBJ1-6; 7 bases line up with TRBD1. CDR3 length equals 14 residues. Germline V gene data show CDR1 as SGDLS and CDR2 as YYNGEE. V lost 2 bases and J lost 6; bases outside the gene matches: 2. The CDR3 loop reads CASSVDRVNSPLHF. CDR3 bases: TGTGCCAGCAGCGTCGACAGGGTTAATTCACCCCTCCACTTT. Using reference TRBV9 and TRBJ1-6 for the parts outside the CDR3, the full variable domain is DSGVTQTPKHLITATGQRVTLRCSPRSGDLSVYWYQQSLDQGLQFLIQYYNGEERAKGNILERFSAQQFPDLHSELNLSSLELGDSALYFCASSVDRVNSPLHFGNGTRLTVT.

This clone came up once. The chain recombines TRBV3-1 (or the pseudogene TRBV3-2) with TRBJ1-5; D is ambiguous. CDR1 and CDR2 (germline): LGHDT, YNNKEL (reference sequence). This CDR3 has 13 amino acids. V gave up 4 bases and J gave up 3 bases, with 7 bases separating them. The CDR3: CASSRGVNQPQHF. CDR3 in DNA: TGTGCCAGCAGCCGCGGCGTCAATCAGCCCCAGCATTTT.

The chain couples TRBV15 to TRBJ2-3, with D perhaps TRBD2 (5 bases). Trimming pared 6 bases from V and 8 bases from J, leaving 12 bases between. CDR3 length: 12 amino acids. Looked up from germline, CDR1 is LNHNV and CDR2 is YYDKDF (reference sequence). This CDR3 reads CATSADGGTQYF. The CDR3 DNA follows: TGTGCCACCAGTGCAGACGGAGGTACGCAGTATTTT.

V is TRBV15 and J is TRBJ2-7; 11 bases match TRBD1. V lost 9 bases and J lost 5; bases outside the gene matches: 6. CDR1 and CDR2 (germline): LNHNV, YYDKDF (reference sequence). The CDR3 consists of 13 residues. The CDR3 DNA reads as TGTGCCACGGTCCGGGACAGGGGGGACGAGCAGTACTTC. Translating it yields CATVRDRGDEQYF.

The chain joins TRBV7-2 to TRBJ1-5; D perhaps matches TRBD1 (5 bases). The CDR3 runs to 14 residues. Per germline, CDR1 SGHTA and CDR2 FQGNSA. V lost 1 base and J lost 6, with 10 bases in between. CDR3 bases: TGTGCCAGCAGCTTAGGGCAGGGTACTCAGCCCCAGCATTTT. Protein product: CASSLGQGTQPQHF.

The rearrangement links TRBV4-1 to TRBJ2-5; a weak D match, TRBD2 (6 bases). The V and J ends lost 0 bases and 4 bases respectively, with 15 bases between them. This CDR3 contains 16 residues. Germline V gives CDR1 MGHRA, CDR2 YSYEKL. Here the CDR3 reads CASSQDRPGDSETQYF. The CDR3 coding sequence is TGCGCCAGCAGCCAAGATCGACCGGGGGACTCAGAGACCCAGTACTTC.

The chain joins TRBV7-3 to TRBJ1-1; D is uncertain. V was cut by 5 bases and J by 0 bases, with 7 bases left in between. Germline V gene data show CDR1 as SGHTA and CDR2 as FQGTGA. The CDR3 totals 13 residues. CDR3 in amino acids: CASSPRVNTEAFF. The CDR3 DNA follows: TGTGCCAGCAGCCCCCGAGTGAACACTGAAGCTTTCTTT.

Only a few counts were recorded for this clone. J is TRBJ2-5 and V is TRBV5-1; 10 nucleotides match TRBD2. Germline-derived CDR1 and CDR2 are SGHRS and YFSETQ. V gave up 1 base and J gave up 3 bases; unmatched junction bases: 3. The CDR3 has 15 amino acids. The CDR3 DNA follows: TGCGCCAGCAGCTTGAGTCTAGCGGGGGAAGAGACCCAGTACTTC. It yields the protein CASSLSLAGEETQYF.

The chain is built from TRBV6-5 and TRBJ2-4, with D uncertain. V was trimmed by 2 bases and J by 3 bases, leaving 11 bases between them. The CDR3 spans 15 residues. Germline V gene data show CDR1 as MNHEY and CDR2 as SVGAGI. CDR3 region: CASSYSSRGKNIQYF. CDR3 DNA: TGTGCCAGCAGTTACAGTTCGCGCGGCAAAAACATTCAGTACTTC.

V usage is TRBV4-1 and J usage is TRBJ1-1; TRBD1 matches at 8 bases. CDR3 length equals 15 residues. V lost 4 bases and J lost 1; bases outside the gene matches: 5. Germline V CDR1 and CDR2: MGHRA, YSYEKL. The CDR3 sequence is CASSRATGENTEAFF. In DNA form, the CDR3 reads TGCGCCAGCAGCCGAGCGACAGGGGAGAACACTGAAGCTTTCTTT.

This chain links TRBV7-3 with TRBJ2-6; possibly TRBD2 for D (6 bases). V was cut by 5 bases and J by 0 bases, with 8 bases left in between. CDR1 SGHTA and CDR2 FQGTGA come from the germline V gene. The CDR3 spans 15 residues. The CDR3 reads CASSAGGSGANVLTF. The CDR3, as DNA: TGTGCCAGCAGCGCCGGGGGCTCTGGGGCCAACGTCCTGACTTTC. The full variable domain, with the rest looked up from reference TRBV7-3 and TRBJ2-6, is GAGVSQTPSNKVTEKGKYVELRCDPISGHTALYWYRQSLGQGPEFLIYFQGTGAADDSGLPNDRFFAVRPEGSVSTLKIQRTERGDSAVYLCASSAGGSGANVLTFGAGSRLTVL.